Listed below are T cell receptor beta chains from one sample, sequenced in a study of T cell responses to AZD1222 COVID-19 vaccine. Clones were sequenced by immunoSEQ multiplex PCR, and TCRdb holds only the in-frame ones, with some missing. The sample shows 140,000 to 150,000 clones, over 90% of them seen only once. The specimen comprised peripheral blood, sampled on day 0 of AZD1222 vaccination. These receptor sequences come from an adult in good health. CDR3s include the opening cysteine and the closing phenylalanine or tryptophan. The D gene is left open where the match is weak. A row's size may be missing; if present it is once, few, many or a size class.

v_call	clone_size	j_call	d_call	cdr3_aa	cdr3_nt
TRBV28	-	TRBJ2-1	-	CASGVRGADEQFF	TGTGCCAGCGGGGTTAGGGGAGCCGATGAGCAGTTCTTC
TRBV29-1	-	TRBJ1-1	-	CSGGHLNTEAFF	TGCAGCGGCGGACACCTGAACACTGAAGCTTTCTTT
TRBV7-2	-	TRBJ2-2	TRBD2	CASSETSGRAGELFF	TGTGCCAGCAGCGAGACTAGCGGGAGAGCCGGGGAGCTGTTTTTT
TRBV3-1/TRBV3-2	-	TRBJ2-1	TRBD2	CASSQTTSGAEQFF	TGTGCCAGCAGCCAGACGACTAGCGGGGCTGAGCAGTTCTTC
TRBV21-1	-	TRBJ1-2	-	CASSTQGAVWTYGYTF	TGTGCCAGCAGCACCCAAGGGGCAGTTTGGACCTATGGCTACACCTTC
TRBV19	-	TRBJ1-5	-	CASSPRQAPQHF	TGTGCCAGTAGTCCGAGACAAGCTCCCCAGCATTTT
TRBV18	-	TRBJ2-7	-	CASSPPPRDKIYEQYF	TGTGCCAGCTCACCACCGCCAAGGGACAAGATCTACGAGCAGTACTTC
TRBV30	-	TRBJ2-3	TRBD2	CAAVNSGRALDTQYF	TGTGCCGCGGTAAATAGTGGGAGGGCCCTAGATACGCAGTATTTT
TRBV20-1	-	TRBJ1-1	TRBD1	CSAGQGTEAFF	TGCAGTGCTGGACAGGGGACTGAAGCTTTCTTT
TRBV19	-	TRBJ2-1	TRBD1	CASSGTGAFLFF	TGTGCCTCGAGCGGGACAGGGGCTTTTCTGTTCTTC
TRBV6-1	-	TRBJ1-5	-	CASSEVGRNQPQHF	TGTGCCAGCAGTGAAGTAGGTCGCAATCAGCCCCAGCATTTT
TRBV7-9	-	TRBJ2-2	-	CASSLPAGVTGELFF	TGTGCCAGCAGCTTACCGGCAGGTGTTACCGGGGAGCTGTTTTTT
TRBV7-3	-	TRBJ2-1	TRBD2	CASSLTGGRGDEQFF	TGTGCCAGCAGCTTAACGGGCGGGAGAGGCGATGAGCAGTTCTTC
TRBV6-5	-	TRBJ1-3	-	CASSYSGSRGNTIYF	TGTGCCAGCAGTTACTCGGGGAGCCGCGGAAACACCATATATTTT
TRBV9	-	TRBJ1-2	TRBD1	CASSGTGTGYTF	TGTGCCAGCAGCGGGACAGGAACTGGCTACACCTTC
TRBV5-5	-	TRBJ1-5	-	CASSIGRGNQPQHF	TGTGCCAGCAGCATTGGACGGGGGAATCAGCCCCAGCATTTT
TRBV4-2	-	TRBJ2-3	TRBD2	CASRPGLATDTQYF	TGTGCCAGCAGGCCGGGACTAGCGACAGATACGCAGTATTTT
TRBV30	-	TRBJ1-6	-	CAWRVSTDNSPLHF	TGTGCCTGGAGGGTATCGACAGATAATTCACCCCTCCACTTT
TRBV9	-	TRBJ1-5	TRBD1	CASSPTGWSNQPQHF	TGTGCCAGCAGCCCGACAGGGTGGAGCAATCAGCCCCAGCATTTT
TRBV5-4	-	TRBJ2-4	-	CASSPGALGGDIQYF	TGTGCCAGCAGCCCCGGGGCGTTAGGAGGAGACATTCAGTACTTC
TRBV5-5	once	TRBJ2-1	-	CASSFYNEQFF	TGTGCCAGCAGCTTCTACAATGAGCAGTTCTTC
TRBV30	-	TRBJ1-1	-	CAWRPRFTGPHHEAFF	TGTGCCTGGAGGCCCCGGTTTACAGGGCCCCACCATGAAGCTTTCTTT
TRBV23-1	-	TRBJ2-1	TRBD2	CASSKTKTSEKDNEQFF	TGCGCCAGCAGTAAAACCAAGACTAGCGAGAAAGACAATGAGCAGTTCTTC
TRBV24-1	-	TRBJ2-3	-	CATRKGFKDTDTQYF	TGTGCCACCAGAAAGGGGTTTAAAGACACAGATACGCAGTATTTT
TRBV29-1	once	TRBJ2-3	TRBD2	CSVATSGRVDTQYF	TGCAGCGTCGCGACTAGCGGGAGGGTGGATACGCAGTATTTT
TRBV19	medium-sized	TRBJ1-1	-	CASTMTGSTEAFF	TGTGCCAGTACCATGACAGGATCCACTGAAGCTTTCTTT
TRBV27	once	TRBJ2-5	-	CASSHHRNQETQYF	TGTGCCAGCAGCCATCACAGAAACCAAGAGACCCAGTACTTC